The 18 T cell receptor beta chains listed next were all sequenced from one sample in a study of cytomegalovirus exposure and HLA in healthy donors. PCR was performed using 60 Vbeta and 13 Jbeta primers. Sequenced by immunoSEQ multiplex PCR; TCRdb stores in-frame clones only, minus some. The sample holds 130,000 or so clones, roughly 80% seen once. The sample consisted of PBMCs. The receptors were sampled from a female donor in good health and CMV-seronegative.

The genes are TRBV5-1 and TRBJ2-1; 7 bases line up with TRBD2. Looked up from germline, CDR1 is SGHRS and CDR2 is YFSETQ. The CDR3 loop spans 15 amino acids. After removal of 4 bases from V and 0 bases from J, the junction contained 4 bases not matched to a gene. CDR3 loop: CASSPLADSYNEQFF. The CDR3 nucleotides read TGCGCCAGCAGCCCCCTAGCGGACTCCTACAATGAGCAGTTCTTC.

This clone was observed a few times. This chain uses TRBV28 with TRBJ2-6, with 10 positions matching TRBD1. J lost 1 base, V lost 7 bases, and 10 bases had no gene match. In germline, CDR1 is MDHEN, CDR2 SYDVKM. This CDR3 has 18 residues. CDR3 DNA: TGTGCCAGCACCCCAGCGGGGACAGGGGAGTCTGGGGCCAACGTCCTGACTTTC. This codes for CASTPAGTGESGANVLTF.

The V and J genes are TRBV28 and TRBJ2-1, with 11 bases fitting TRBD2. Germline V gene sequence: CDR1 MDHEN, CDR2 SYDVKM. J gave up 8 bases and V 4 bases, and 10 bases lay outside the gene matches. The CDR3 is made up of 16 amino acids. This CDR3 reads CASSSPTSGSRDEQFF. The CDR3 nucleotides read TGTGCCAGCAGTTCTCCCACTAGCGGGAGTCGGGATGAGCAGTTCTTC.

The rearrangement uses TRBV5-1 and TRBJ2-3; a possible D gene is TRBD2 (5 bases). Germline V gives CDR1 SGHRS, CDR2 YFSETQ. CDR3 length: 14 residues. Between the trimmed V and J ends, which lost 0 bases and 3 bases, there was a span of 8 bases. The CDR3 reads CASSLVGVTDTQYF. CDR3 nucleotide sequence: TGCGCCAGCAGCTTGGTGGGAGTAACAGATACGCAGTATTTT.

The chain combines TRBV6-1 with TRBJ2-5; 9 bases match TRBD1. V shed 6 bases, J shed 4 bases, and the junction held 9 bases outside the gene matches. The CDR3 sequence is 15 residues long. Germline loops: CDR1 MNHNS, CDR2 SASEGT. Written as DNA, the CDR3 is TGTGCCAGCAGCCAAGGGGACAGGGCCGCAGAGACCCAGTACTTC. Translating it yields CASSQGDRAAETQYF.

The J gene is TRBJ2-7, the V gene TRBV15; 8 bases match TRBD1. From germline, CDR1 is LNHNV and CDR2 YYDKDF (reference sequence). This CDR3 is built from 13 residues. Germline trimming cut 6 bases from V and 3 bases from J; bases unmatched to any gene: 4. CDR3 in amino acids: CATRGQGLYEQYF. CDR3 in DNA: TGTGCCACCAGAGGACAGGGTCTCTACGAGCAGTACTTC. Filled out from reference TRBV15 and TRBJ2-7, the complete variable domain reads DAMVIQNPRYQVTQFGKPVTLSCSQTLNHNVMYWYQQKSSQAPKLLFHYYDKDFNNEADTPDNFQSRRPNTSFCFLDIRSPGLGDTAMYLCATRGQGLYEQYFGPGTRLTVT.

The genes are TRBV19 and TRBJ1-1; D is ambiguous. Trimming removed 3 bases from V and 1 base from J, with 9 bases in between. Germline loops: CDR1 LNHDA, CDR2 SQIVND (reference sequence). The length of the CDR3 is 14 residues. Written as DNA, the CDR3 is TGTGCCAGTAGTATCTACGATTGGAACACTGAAGCTTTCTTT. Encoded protein: CASSIYDWNTEAFF.

This sequence joins TRBV29-1 and TRBJ2-7, with TRBD1 matching over 9 bases. The CDR3 extends over 13 amino acids. Trimming removed 3 bases from V and 3 bases from J; junction bases left unmatched: 3. Germline V gives CDR1 SQVTM, CDR2 ANQGSEA. The CDR3 DNA reads as TGCAGCGTTGACGGGACAGGGAGCTACGAGCAGTACTTC. This sequence encodes CSVDGTGSYEQYF.

The chain combines TRBV19 with TRBJ2-1; D is unclear. The CDR3 runs 14 residues. V gave up 6 bases and J gave up 5 bases, with 14 bases separating them. The germline gives CDR1 LNHDA, CDR2 SQIVND (reference sequence). The CDR3 sequence: CASSVVLLDNEQFF. CDR3 bases: TGTGCCAGTAGCGTAGTACTCCTAGACAATGAGCAGTTCTTC.

The J gene is TRBJ1-2, the V gene TRBV5-1; D ambiguous. CDR1 and CDR2 from the germline V gene are SGHRS and YFSETQ. Trimming cost V 4 bases and J 1 base, with 14 bases left between them. The CDR3 runs to 15 residues. CDR3 region: CASSGVRGDNYGYTF. CDR3 DNA: TGCGCCAGCAGCGGCGTCCGCGGGGATAACTATGGCTACACCTTC.

The chain uses TRBV28 and TRBJ1-2; the match to TRBD1 covers 10 bases. The V and J ends lost 5 bases and 6 bases, in that order; junction bases with no gene match: 15. Germline V gene data show CDR1 as MDHEN and CDR2 as SYDVKM. This CDR3 spans 17 amino acids. CDR3 sequence reads: CASSHSDTGTGADGYTF. The CDR3 nucleotides read TGTGCCAGCAGTCACTCAGATACCGGGACAGGGGCCGATGGCTACACCTTC.

V usage is TRBV6-1 and J usage is TRBJ1-2, with D possibly matching TRBD1 (6 bases). This CDR3 contains 13 residues. Looked up from germline, CDR1 is MNHNS and CDR2 is SASEGT. V lost 2 bases and J 5 bases, leaving 9 bases between the germline ends. CDR3 region: CASSEIQGYGYTF. The CDR3 coding sequence is TGTGCCAGCAGTGAAATACAGGGATATGGCTACACCTTC.

This sequence joins TRBV7-2 and TRBJ2-5, with 7 bases aligning to TRBD2. TRBJ2-7 matches the DNA end more closely, so the J call is doubtful. This CDR3 region has 14 residues. Germline V gene data show CDR1 as SGHTA and CDR2 as FQGNSA. The CDR3 region is CASSFGGGSYEQYF. The CDR3 coding sequence is TGTGCCAGCAGTTTTGGCGGGGGCTCCTACGAGCAGTACTTC.

CDR3 nucleotide sequence: TGTGCCAGCAGCGCCGGAACGGGGGCCCAGCATTTT. Amino acid sequence: CASSAGTGAQHF. The chain links TRBV9 to TRBJ1-5; a weak D match, TRBD1 (5 bases). The CDR3 loop spans 12 amino acids. The germline V gene encodes CDR1 SGDLS and CDR2 YYNGEE. V was trimmed by 3 bases and J by 11 bases, leaving 12 bases between them.

This clone was counted between two and nine times. The chain is built from TRBV28 and TRBJ2-5; perhaps TRBD1 as D (6 bases). The CDR3 covers 13 residues. CDR1 MDHEN and CDR2 SYDVKM come from the germline V gene. Deletions cut 8 bases from V and 4 bases from J, with 14 bases between. CDR3 sequence: CASHRVGGETQYF. The CDR3 DNA is TGTGCCAGCCACAGGGTAGGGGGAGAGACCCAGTACTTC.

The chain has TRBV4-1 and TRBJ2-3; 8 bases align to TRBD2. The V gene end was trimmed by 0 bases and the J gene end by 4 bases; junction bases not matched to a gene: 6. The germline CDR1 and CDR2 sequences are MGHRA and YSYEKL. This CDR3 contains 16 residues. The CDR3 protein is CASSQEAGTRADTQYF. The CDR3 nucleotides are TGCGCCAGCAGCCAAGAAGCCGGGACTAGGGCAGATACGCAGTATTTT.

This rearrangement joins TRBV5-1 to TRBJ1-1; 10 bases match TRBD1. This CDR3 region has 15 residues. The V segment lost 3 bases and the J segment 2 bases; nucleotides outside the gene matches: 4. Germline V gene lookup returns CDR1 SGHRS and CDR2 YFSETQ. The CDR3 DNA is TGCGCCAGCAGCTGGGGGACAGGGGCCAACACTGAAGCTTTCTTT. Protein sequence: CASSWGTGANTEAFF.

J is TRBJ2-7 and V is TRBV28; 7 bases line up with TRBD2. J was trimmed by 7 bases and V by 2 bases; bases with no gene match: 11. This CDR3 region has 15 residues. Per the germline V gene, CDR1 is MDHEN and CDR2 is SYDVKM. The CDR3 sequence: CASSLGGGTSEEQYF. The CDR3 DNA sequence: TGTGCCAGCAGTTTAGGGGGAGGGACGTCAGAAGAGCAGTACTTC.